This T cell receptor beta chain was observed in a study of OX40 agonist ivuxolimab in advanced cancers. In the study overall: Ivuxolimab was an agonistic, fully human IgG2 monoclonal antibody directed against OX40 (CD134), a costimulatory receptor. The paper covers the monotherapy dose-escalation part of the phase I ivuxolimab trial, which included N ≈ 57 patients. Partial responses were achieved by three dose-escalation patients, of whom one had hepatocellular carcinoma and two had cutaneous melanoma. A male proportion of about 79% and a mean age of approximately 61 years, ranging from roughly 20 to 80, were recorded for the dose-escalation cohort. Peripheral TCRbeta sequencing was intended to test whether TCR sequence diversity was altered and clonal T-cell expansion was caused by ivuxolimab. Patients were allowed to have had prior anti-PD-1, anti-PD-L1 or anti-CTLA-4 therapy, and around two fifths of the dose-escalation patients had been treated with checkpoint inhibitors. Intravenous ivuxolimab was administered to patients every 2 weeks at six dose levels: 0.01, 0.1, 0.3, 1.5, 3 and 10 mg/kg. Among the roughly 54 dose-escalation patients, around 19 had hepatocellular carcinoma, roughly 15 melanoma, 9 renal cell carcinoma and 9 head and neck cancer.

Patients with autoimmune disease history or receiving systemic immunosuppression were excluded from the trial. Peripheral blood for TCR sequencing was drawn from every dose cohort at baseline, at cycle 4 day 1 and at cycle 7 day 1. The samples were drawn from a first-in-human, open-label, multicenter phase I dose-escalation trial of ivuxolimab. The trial enrolled adults with locally advanced or metastatic head and neck squamous cell, hepatocellular, melanoma or renal cell carcinoma. CD4+ and CD8+ T cells were sorted separately from peripheral blood before TCR sequencing. About this clone: What this receptor recognizes is not known. No per-base quality is available; no much larger clone lies one base away.

The investigation overall reported the following: Which antigens the clonally expanded peripheral T cells were specific for was not determined. In the 0.1-3.0 mg/kg groups, partial responders had among the lowest normalized peripheral clonal expansion, particularly in CD8+ T cells. Low levels of normalized T-cell clonal expansion were also shown by some nonresponding patients. On average, CD8+ T cells showed more expanded clones than CD4+ T cells after ivuxolimab. At doses from 0.1 to 3.0 mg/kg, clonal expansion was seen in both CD4+ and CD8+ blood T cells between baseline and week 6.

Genomic DNA was isolated from the sorted cells so that the TCRbeta CDR3 region could be sequenced. The immunoSEQ Assay was used to sequence the TCRbeta CDR3 regions. TCRdb stores this immuneACCESS table with in-frame sequences only. Part of the clones is absent; in the studies checked, under half of the shortfall reflects unresolved V genes, and no reason is known for the rest. The sample table records 100,000 to 150,000 clones; roughly 92% of these occur just once. The ten top clones hold 0.8% to 1% of the sample. Including the terminal cysteine and phenylalanine, the CDR3 comprises 16 residues. Solely the CDR3 DNA is kept, with 48 bases framed from the first base. Cut back by 6 bases and 0 bases, the V and J ends lie 15 bases apart. The germline V gene yields MDHEN for CDR1 and SYDVKM for CDR2.

The V and J genes are TRBV28 and TRBJ1-5; TRBD1 might be the D gene, on 6 matching bases. This receptor was obtained from an adult with an advanced solid tumor such as melanoma, head and neck, liver or kidney cancer. Source: CD4+ or CD8+ T cells sorted from blood, taken in a trial of the OX40 agonist ivuxolimab. CDR3 protein: CASSRTGTYSNQPQHF. Here is the DNA: TGTGCCAGCAGCCGAACAGGGACCTATAGCAATCAGCCCCAGCATTTT.